The present entry profiles one T cell receptor (beta chain) with its context. This sample is part of a study of control samples from healthy donors and cancer patients. The method was immunoSEQ multiplex PCR; TCRdb's version includes in-frame clones alone and lacks a portion of them. The table shows around 90,000 clones, with roughly nine tenths occurring only once. This TCR derives from a man aged 30 to 39 in good health. Sequenced sample: blood.

The CDR3 DNA sequence: TGCGCCAGCAGCCCCTTAATTGTGGGGGACAGTTTCATCTATGGCTACACCTTC. This encodes CASSPLIVGDSFIYGYTF. V and J are TRBV4-1 and TRBJ1-2; 7 bases match TRBD1. CDR1 and CDR2 (germline): MGHRA, YSYEKL. CDR3 length: 18 residues. V shed 4 bases, J shed 4 bases, and the junction held 18 bases outside the gene matches.